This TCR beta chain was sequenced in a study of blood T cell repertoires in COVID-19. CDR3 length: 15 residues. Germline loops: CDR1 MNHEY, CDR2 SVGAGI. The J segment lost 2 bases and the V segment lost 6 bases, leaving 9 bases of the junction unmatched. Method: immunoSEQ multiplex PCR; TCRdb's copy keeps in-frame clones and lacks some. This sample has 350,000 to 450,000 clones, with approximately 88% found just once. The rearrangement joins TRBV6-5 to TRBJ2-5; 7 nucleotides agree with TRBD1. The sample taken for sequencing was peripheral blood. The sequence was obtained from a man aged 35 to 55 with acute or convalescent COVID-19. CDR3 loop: CASRTKTGKQETQYF. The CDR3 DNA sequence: TGTGCCAGCAGGACCAAGACAGGGAAGCAAGAGACCCAGTACTTC.